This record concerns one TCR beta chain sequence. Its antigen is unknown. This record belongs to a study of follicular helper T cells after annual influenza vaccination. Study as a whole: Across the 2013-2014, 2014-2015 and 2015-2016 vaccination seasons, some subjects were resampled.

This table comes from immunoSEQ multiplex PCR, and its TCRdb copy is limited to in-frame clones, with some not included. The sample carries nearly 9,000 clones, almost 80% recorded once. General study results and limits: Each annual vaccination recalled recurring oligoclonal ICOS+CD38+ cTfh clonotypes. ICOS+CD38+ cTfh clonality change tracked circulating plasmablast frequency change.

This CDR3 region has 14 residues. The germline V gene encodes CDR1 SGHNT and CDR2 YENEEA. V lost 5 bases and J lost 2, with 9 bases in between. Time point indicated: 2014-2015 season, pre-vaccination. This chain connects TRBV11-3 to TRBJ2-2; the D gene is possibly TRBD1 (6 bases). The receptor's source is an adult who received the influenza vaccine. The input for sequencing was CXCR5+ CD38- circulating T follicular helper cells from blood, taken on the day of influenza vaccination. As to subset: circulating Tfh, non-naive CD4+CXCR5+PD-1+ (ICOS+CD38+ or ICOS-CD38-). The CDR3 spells CASSATGNTGELFF. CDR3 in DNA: TGTGCCAGCAGCGCGACAGGAAACACCGGGGAGCTGTTTTTT.